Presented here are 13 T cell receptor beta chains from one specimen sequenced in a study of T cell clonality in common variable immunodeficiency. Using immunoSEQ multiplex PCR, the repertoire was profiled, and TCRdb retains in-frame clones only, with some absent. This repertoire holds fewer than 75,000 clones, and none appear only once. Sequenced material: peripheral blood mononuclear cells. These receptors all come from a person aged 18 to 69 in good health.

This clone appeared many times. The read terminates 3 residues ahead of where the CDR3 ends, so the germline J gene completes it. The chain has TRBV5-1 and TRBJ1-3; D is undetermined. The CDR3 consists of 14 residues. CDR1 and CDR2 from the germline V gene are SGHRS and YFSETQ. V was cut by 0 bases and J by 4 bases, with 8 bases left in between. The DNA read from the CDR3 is TGCGCCAGCAGCTTGGGGACTGGGGGAAACACC. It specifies CASSLGTGGNT. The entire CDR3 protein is CASSLGTGGNTIYF.

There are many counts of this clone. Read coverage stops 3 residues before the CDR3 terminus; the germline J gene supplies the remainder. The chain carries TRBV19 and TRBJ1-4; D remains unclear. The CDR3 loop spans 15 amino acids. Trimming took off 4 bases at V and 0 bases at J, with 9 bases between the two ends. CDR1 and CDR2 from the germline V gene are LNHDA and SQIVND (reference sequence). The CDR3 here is CASSTLGATNEKLFF. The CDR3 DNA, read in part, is TGTGCCAGTAGTACATTGGGCGCAACTAATGAAAAA.

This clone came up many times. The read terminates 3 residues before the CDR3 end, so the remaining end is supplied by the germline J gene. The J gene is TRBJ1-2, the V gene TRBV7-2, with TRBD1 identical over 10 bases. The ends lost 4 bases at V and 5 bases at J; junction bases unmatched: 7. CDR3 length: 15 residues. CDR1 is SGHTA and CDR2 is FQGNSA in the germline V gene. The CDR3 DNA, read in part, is TGTGCCAGCAGCTCCACAGGGACAGGGGTTTATGGC. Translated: CASSSTGTGVYG. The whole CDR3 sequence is CASSSTGTGVYGYTF.

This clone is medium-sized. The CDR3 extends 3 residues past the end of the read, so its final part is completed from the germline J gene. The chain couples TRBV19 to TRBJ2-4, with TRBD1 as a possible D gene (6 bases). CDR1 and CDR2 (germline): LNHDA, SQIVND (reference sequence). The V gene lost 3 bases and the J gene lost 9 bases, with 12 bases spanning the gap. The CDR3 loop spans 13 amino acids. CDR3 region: CASSIPGAGIQYF. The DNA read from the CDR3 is TGTGCCAGTAGTATTCCAGGGGCTGGCATT.

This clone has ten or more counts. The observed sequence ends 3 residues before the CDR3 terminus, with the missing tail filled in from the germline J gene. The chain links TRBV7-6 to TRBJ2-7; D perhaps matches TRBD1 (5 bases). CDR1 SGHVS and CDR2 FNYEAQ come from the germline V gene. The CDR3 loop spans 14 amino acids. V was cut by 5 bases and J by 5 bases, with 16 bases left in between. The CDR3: CASSPWGRSDEQYF. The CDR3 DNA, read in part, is TGTGCCAGCAGCCCCTGGGGCAGGTCCGACGAG.

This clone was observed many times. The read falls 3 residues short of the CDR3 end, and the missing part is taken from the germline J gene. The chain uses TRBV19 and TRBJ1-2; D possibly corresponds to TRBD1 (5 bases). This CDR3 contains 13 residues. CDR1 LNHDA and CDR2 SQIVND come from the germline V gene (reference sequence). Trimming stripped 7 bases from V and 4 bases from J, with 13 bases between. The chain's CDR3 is CASTFDRLYGYTF. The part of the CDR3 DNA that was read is TGTGCCAGTACCTTCGACAGACTCTATGGC.

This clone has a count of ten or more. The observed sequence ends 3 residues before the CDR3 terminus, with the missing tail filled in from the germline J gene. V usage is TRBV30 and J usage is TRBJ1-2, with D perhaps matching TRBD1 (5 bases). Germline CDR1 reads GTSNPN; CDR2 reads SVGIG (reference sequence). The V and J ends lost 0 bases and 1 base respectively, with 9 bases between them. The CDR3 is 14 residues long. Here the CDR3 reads CAWSVRQFNYGYTF. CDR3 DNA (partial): TGTGCCTGGAGTGTACGACAGTTTAACTATGGC. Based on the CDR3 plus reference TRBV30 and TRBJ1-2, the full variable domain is SQTIHQWPATLVQPVGSPLSLECTVEGTSNPNLYWYRQAAGRGLQLLFYSVGIGQISSEVPQNLSASRPQDRQFILSSKKLLLSDSGFYLCAWSVRQFNYGYTFGSGTRLTVV.

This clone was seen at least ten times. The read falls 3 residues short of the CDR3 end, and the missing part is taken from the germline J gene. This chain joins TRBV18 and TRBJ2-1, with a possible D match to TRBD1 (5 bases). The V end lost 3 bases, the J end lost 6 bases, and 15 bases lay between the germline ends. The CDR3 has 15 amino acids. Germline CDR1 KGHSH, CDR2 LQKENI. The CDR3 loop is CASSPGQRAGNEQFF. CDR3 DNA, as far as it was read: TGTGCCAGCTCACCCGGACAAAGGGCCGGCAATGAG.

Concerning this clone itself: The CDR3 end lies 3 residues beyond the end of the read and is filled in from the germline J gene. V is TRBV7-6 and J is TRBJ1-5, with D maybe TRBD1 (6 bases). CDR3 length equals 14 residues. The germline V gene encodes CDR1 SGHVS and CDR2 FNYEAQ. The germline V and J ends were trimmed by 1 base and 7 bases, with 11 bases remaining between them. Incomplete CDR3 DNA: TGTGCCAGCAGCTTAGAGACAGGAGGCCAGCCC. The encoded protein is CASSLETGGQP. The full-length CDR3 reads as CASSLETGGQPQHF.

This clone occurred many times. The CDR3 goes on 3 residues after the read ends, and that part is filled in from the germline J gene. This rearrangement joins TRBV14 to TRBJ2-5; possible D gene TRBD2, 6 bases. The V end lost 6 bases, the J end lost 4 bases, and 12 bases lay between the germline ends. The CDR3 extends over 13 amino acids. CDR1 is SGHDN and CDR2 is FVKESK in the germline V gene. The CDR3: CASSRGRGETQYF. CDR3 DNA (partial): TGTGCCAGCAGTCGCGGGCGGGGAGAGACC.

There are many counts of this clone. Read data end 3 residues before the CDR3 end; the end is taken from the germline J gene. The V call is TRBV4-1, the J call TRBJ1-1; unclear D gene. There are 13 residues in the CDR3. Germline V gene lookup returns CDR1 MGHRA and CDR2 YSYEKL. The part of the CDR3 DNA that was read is TGCGCCAGCAGCCCCCTTAATAGTATCGGA. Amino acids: CASSPLNSIG. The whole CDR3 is CASSPLNSIGAFF.

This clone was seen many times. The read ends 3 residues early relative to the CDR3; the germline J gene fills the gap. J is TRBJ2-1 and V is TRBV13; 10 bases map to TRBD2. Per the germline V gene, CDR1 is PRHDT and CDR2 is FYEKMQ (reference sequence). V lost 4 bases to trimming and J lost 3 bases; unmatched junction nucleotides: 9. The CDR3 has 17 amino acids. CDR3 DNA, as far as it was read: TGTGCCAGCAGCTCGTCGCGGGGACTAGCGATCTACAATGAG. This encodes CASSSSRGLAIYNE. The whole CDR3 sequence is CASSSSRGLAIYNEQFF.

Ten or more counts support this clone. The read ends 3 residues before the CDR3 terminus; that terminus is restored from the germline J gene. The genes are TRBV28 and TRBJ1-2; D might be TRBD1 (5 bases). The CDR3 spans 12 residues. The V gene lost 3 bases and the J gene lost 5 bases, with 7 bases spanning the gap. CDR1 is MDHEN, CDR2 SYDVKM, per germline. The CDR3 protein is CASSLGGYGYTF. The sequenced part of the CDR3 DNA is TGTGCCAGCAGTTTGGGGGGGTATGGC.